What follows is one T cell receptor beta chain and its context. The record originates from a study of cytotoxic CD8 clonotypes in ibrutinib-treated CLL. Clones were sequenced by immunoSEQ multiplex PCR, and TCRdb holds only the in-frame ones, with some missing. This sample has around 15,000 clones, with roughly 66% found just once. This clonotype originated in a human donor with chronic lymphocytic leukemia. Sequencing used PBMCs, obtained before ibrutinib treatment.

The CDR3 here is CASSEGAAVEKLFF. CDR3 DNA: TGTGCCAGCAGTGAAGGGGCGGCAGTTGAAAAACTGTTTTTT. This chain joins TRBV6-1 and TRBJ1-4, with D unclear. The ends were cut back, 1 base at V and 7 bases at J, with 10 bases in the middle. From germline, CDR1 is MNHNS and CDR2 SASEGT. This CDR3 comprises 14 residues.